The T cell receptor beta chain under discussion was sequenced for a study of blood T cell repertoires in COVID-19. V lost 4 bases to trimming and J lost 0 bases, with 5 bases between them. The CDR3 length is 13 residues. Produced via immunoSEQ multiplex PCR; TCRdb's table is partial and in-frame only. In the table there are about 190,000 clones, roughly nine tenths of which are singletons. The clonotype comes from a woman aged 40 to 50 in a cohort exposed to, infected with or recovered from COVID-19 (not recorded which). The chain combines TRBV12-3 or TRBV12-4 with TRBJ2-3, with D possibly TRBD2 on 5 matching bases. The sample was PBMCs or T cells enriched from blood (not recorded which). Here the CDR3 DNA reads TGTGCCAGCAGTTGGAGGAGCACAGATACGCAGTATTTT. Encoded protein: CASSWRSTDTQYF.